There are a few counts of the clone carrying this T cell receptor (beta chain). No antigen is known for it. Amplified TCR beta CDR3 regions were obtained using RNA transcripts as template. RT-PCR was first run with HTBI primers, then multiplex PCR in a second round. TCRdb itself ran the multiplex PCR reads through MiXCR, one entry per CDR3 protein. The sample has 620,000 or so distinct CDR3 sequences, 22% seen once. The data are from a study of Graves' ophthalmopathy and Graves' hyperthyroidism. Across the study: Prior to any treatment, peripheral blood was collected at the time of initial diagnosis. Overall study results and limits: Most thyroid clonotypes expanded beyond 0.001 frequency were also found in blood.

PBMCs were isolated by Ficoll-Paque density gradient centrifugation, using approximately 11 ml of fresh peripheral blood as the starting material. This TCR derives from a woman aged 18 to 35 with stable Graves' hyperthyroidism. Some clones in this sample may be carry-over from other donors' samples. Sample: peripheral blood.

This CDR3 is CAWREAGGSIQYF. The CDR3 bases are TGTGCCTGGAGAGAGGCAGGGGGGAGCATTCAGTACTTC. This chain connects TRBV30 to TRBJ2-4, with D possibly being TRBD1 (7 bases). This CDR3 contains 13 residues. The V gene lost 3 bases and the J gene lost 9 bases, with 15 bases spanning the gap. Germline V gene lookup returns CDR1 GTSNPN and CDR2 SVGIG (reference sequence). The full variable domain, completed using reference TRBV30 and TRBJ2-4, is SQTIHQWPATLVQPVGSPLSLECTVEGTSNPNLYWYRQAAGRGLQLLFYSVGIGQISSEVPQNLSASRPQDRQFILSSKKLLLSDSGFYLCAWREAGGSIQYFGAGTRLSVL.